This TCR beta chain was captured by sequencing in a study of blood T cell repertoires in COVID-19. In the study overall: Sites in the United States, Italy and Spain provided acute and convalescent COVID-19 samples. In each case, the material was cDNA or gDNA derived from T cells, B-cell-depleted T cells, or PBMCs.

This CDR3 is built from 15 residues. Germline V gives CDR1 MNHEY, CDR2 SMNVEV (reference sequence). V lost 3 bases to trimming and J lost 11 bases; unmatched junction nucleotides: 9. Under the authors' procedure: Reference gene primer amplification gave estimated nucleated cell counts. Libraries were prepared by immunoSEQ multiplex PCR; TCRdb keeps only in-frame clonotypes and omits some of them. V, J and clone size are taken as reported in that table, and D and trimming were inferred from the DNA itself. The sample consists of tens of thousands of clones, roughly 72% of them appearing once. The receptor was isolated from a woman between 55 and 75 years old in a cohort sampled during active or convalescent COVID-19. The chain joins TRBV27 to TRBJ1-4, with 10 bases identical to TRBD1. The specimen was peripheral blood. The CDR3 DNA reads TGTGCCAGCAGTTTCCTTCGGGACAGGGGCTGGAAACTGTTTTTT. It codes for CASSFLRDRGWKLFF.